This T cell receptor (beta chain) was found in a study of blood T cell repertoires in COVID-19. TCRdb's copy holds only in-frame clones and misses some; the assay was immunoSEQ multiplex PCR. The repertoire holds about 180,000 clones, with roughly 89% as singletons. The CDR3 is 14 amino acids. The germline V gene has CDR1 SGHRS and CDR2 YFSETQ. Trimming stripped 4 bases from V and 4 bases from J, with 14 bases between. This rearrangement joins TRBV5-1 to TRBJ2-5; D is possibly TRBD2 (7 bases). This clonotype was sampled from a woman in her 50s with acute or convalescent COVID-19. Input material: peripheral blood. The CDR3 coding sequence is TGCGCCAGCAGCACCCGGGGAGGGGGAGAGACCCAGTACTTC. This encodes CASSTRGGGETQYF. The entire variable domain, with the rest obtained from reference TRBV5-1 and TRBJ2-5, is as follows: KAGVTQTPRYLIKTRGQQVTLSCSPISGHRSVSWYQQTPGQGLQFLFEYFSETQRNKGNFPGRFSGRQFSNSRSEMNVSTLELGDSALYLCASSTRGGGETQYFGPGTRLLVL.